The 15 T cell receptor beta chains below were found in one sample sequenced in a study of identifying expanded T cells in peripheral blood. Profiling relied on immunoSEQ multiplex PCR, and the TCRdb table lists in-frame clones only, not all of them. The table lists about 94,000 clones, around 90% of them singletons. Sequencing used blood. The origin of the receptors is a person between 18 and 75 years old in good health.

This clone has just a few counts. This chain connects TRBV5-1 to TRBJ2-5; 7 nucleotides line up with TRBD1. The CDR3 runs 15 residues. V lost 3 bases, J lost 2 bases, and 7 bases stayed unmatched. Germline V CDR1 and CDR2: SGHRS, YFSETQ. CDR3 nucleotide sequence: TGCGCCAGCAGCTCTGACAGGGTAGGACAAGAGACCCAGTACTTC. Its protein product is CASSSDRVGQETQYF.

This clone has just one count. The chain uses TRBV21-1 and TRBJ1-2; the table's D call, TRBD1, was not checked against the DNA. TRBV21-1 represents a pseudogene. The CDR3 has 16 residues. The CDR3 bases are TGTGCCAGCAGCACACGGACAGGGTGGGAGGTAGATGGCTACACCTTC. Amino acid sequence: CASSTRTGWEVDGYTF.

The CDR3: CASSVGPLPLNEQFF. The DNA for the CDR3 is TGTGCCAGCAGCGTAGGGCCCCTTCCTCTCAATGAGCAGTTCTTC. The gene calls are TRBV9 and TRBJ2-1; D remains ambiguous. This CDR3 comprises 15 residues. Trimming removed 0 bases from V and 6 bases from J, with 13 bases in between. The germline gives CDR1 SGDLS, CDR2 YYNGEE. Filled out from reference TRBV9 and TRBJ2-1, the complete variable domain reads DSGVTQTPKHLITATGQRVTLRCSPRSGDLSVYWYQQSLDQGLQFLIQYYNGEERAKGNILERFSAQQFPDLHSELNLSSLELGDSALYFCASSVGPLPLNEQFFGPGTRLTVL.

The chain uses TRBV4-1 and TRBJ1-5; D possibly corresponds to TRBD1 (6 bases). This CDR3 comprises 15 residues. Germline V gene sequence: CDR1 MGHRA, CDR2 YSYEKL. V was shortened by 0 bases and J by 9 bases, with 15 bases between the two germline ends. CDR3 residues: CASSQEGDTLWPQHF. The DNA of the CDR3 is TGCGCCAGCAGCCAAGAAGGGGACACCCTTTGGCCCCAGCATTTT.

The CDR3 spells CASSQESMAHTEAFF. The CDR3 nucleotides read TGTGCCAGCAGCCAAGAGTCGATGGCCCACACTGAAGCTTTCTTT. The chain is built from TRBV4-2 and TRBJ1-1, with D unresolved. The CDR3 loop spans 15 amino acids. Germline values: CDR1 LGHNA, CDR2 YNFKEQ. V was clipped by 0 bases and J by 3 bases, with 11 bases between them.

The chain joins TRBV5-4 to TRBJ1-1; D gene ambiguous. Deletions cut 0 bases from V and 3 bases from J, with 6 bases between. This CDR3 is built from 13 residues. The germline gives CDR1 SGHNT, CDR2 YYREEE (reference sequence). The CDR3 DNA reads as TGTGCCAGCAGCTTGGTACGAGACACTGAAGCTTTCTTT. This sequence encodes CASSLVRDTEAFF.

This chain connects TRBV29-1 to TRBJ1-4; possibly TRBD1 for D (6 bases). Trimming pared 6 bases from V and 7 bases from J, leaving 15 bases between. Germline V lookup: CDR1 SQVTM, CDR2 ANQGSEA. The CDR3 has 13 residues. The CDR3 nucleotides are TGCAGCGTGGGGGCTAGTCGAGGTGAAAAACTGTTTTTT. Its protein product is CSVGASRGEKLFF.

This chain links TRBV2 with TRBJ1-1; perhaps TRBD1 as D (5 bases). The CDR3 is made up of 14 amino acids. Trimming left V 6 bases short and J 4 bases short, with 15 bases between. Germline values: CDR1 SNHLY, CDR2 FYNNEI. The CDR3 spells CASRRDVLATEAFF. CDR3 DNA sequence: TGTGCCAGCAGGAGGGACGTCCTGGCCACTGAAGCTTTCTTT.

This clone was counted a single time. This sequence joins TRBV5-1 and TRBJ2-6; tentatively, D is TRBD1 or TRBD2 (6 bases each). Germline loops: CDR1 SGHRS, CDR2 YFSETQ. V shed 3 bases and J shed 0 bases, with 16 bases lying between them. CDR3 size: 18 residues. The CDR3, as DNA: TGCGCCAGCAGCTCGTTTACCGGGGGCCCCTCTGGGGCCAACGTCCTGACTTTC. Translated: CASSSFTGGPSGANVLTF.

The CDR3 is CASTTGINQPQHF. In DNA form, the CDR3 reads TGTGCCAGCACGACGGGAATCAATCAGCCCCAGCATTTT. This rearrangement joins TRBV28 to TRBJ1-5, with no clear D. Trimming stripped 7 bases from V and 3 bases from J, with 10 bases between. CDR1 is MDHEN and CDR2 is SYDVKM in the germline V gene. The length of the CDR3 is 13 residues. Drawing the rest from reference TRBV28 and TRBJ1-5, the complete variable domain is DVKVTQSSRYLVKRTGEKVFLECVQDMDHENMFWYRQDPGLGLRLIYFSYDVKMKEKGDIPEGYSVSREKKERFSLILESASTNQTSMYLCASTTGINQPQHFGDGTRLSIL.

The chain couples TRBV5-6 to TRBJ1-6; the D is unclear. Trimming left V 0 bases short and J 6 bases short, with 4 bases between. This CDR3 spans 13 amino acids. Per the germline V gene, CDR1 is SGHDT and CDR2 is YYEEEE. CDR3 protein: CASSLGSNSPLHF. The CDR3 region has the DNA TGTGCCAGCAGCTTGGGGTCTAATTCACCCCTCCACTTT.

This rearrangement joins TRBV7-2 to TRBJ1-5, with a tentative D call TRBD1 (6 bases). The CDR3 sequence is 16 residues long. Trimming shortened V by 5 bases and J by 2 bases, and 16 bases separated the two germline ends. CDR1 is SGHTA, CDR2 FQGNSA, per germline. The CDR3 DNA reads as TGTGCCAGCAGCACCGGGGGGCTTATGGGCAATCAGCCCCAGCATTTT. Encoded protein: CASSTGGLMGNQPQHF.

The V call is TRBV15, the J call TRBJ1-5, with D possibly TRBD1 on 5 matching bases. Germline V gene data show CDR1 as LNHNV and CDR2 as YYDKDF (reference sequence). V was cut by 3 bases and J by 3 bases, with 18 bases left in between. The length of the CDR3 is 17 residues. CDR3: CATSSGGGGTPNQPQHF. DNA for the CDR3: TGTGCCACCAGCAGTGGGGGTGGAGGGACGCCCAATCAGCCCCAGCATTTT.

Only one count was recorded for this clone. The rearrangement joins TRBV5-1 to TRBJ1-2, with 8 bases identical to TRBD1. The germline CDR1 and CDR2 sequences are SGHRS and YFSETQ. This CDR3 spans 15 amino acids. V shed 2 bases, J shed 2 bases, and the junction held 5 bases outside the gene matches. The CDR3 here is CASSFQTGANYGYTF. In DNA, the CDR3 is TGCGCCAGCAGCTTCCAGACAGGGGCGAACTATGGCTACACCTTC.

The J gene is TRBJ1-1, the V gene TRBV10-3; the D gene is possibly TRBD1 (5 bases). V lost 3 bases, J lost 1 base, and 15 bases lay in between. The CDR3 is 16 amino acids. Germline V lookup: CDR1 ENHRY, CDR2 SYGVKD. The chain's CDR3 is CAISEAGRIGNTEAFF. CDR3 bases: TGTGCCATCAGTGAAGCAGGGAGGATAGGGAACACTGAAGCTTTCTTT.